This T cell receptor (beta chain) originates from a study of blood T cell repertoires in COVID-19 (dated by TCRdb to 2020 to 2021). Regarding the research as a whole: The collaborator samples originated in the United States, Italy and Spain and spanned the acute and convalescent phases of COVID-19. The prospective study material was composed of cDNA or gDNA derived from T cells, B-cell-depleted T cells, or PBMCs. Deeply sampled blood TCRbeta repertoires from subjects exposed to, actively infected with, or recovered from COVID-19 were included in the dataset. A freely available public database, intended as a resource for researchers studying the immune response to SARS-CoV-2, is where the repertoires were released. The samples were drawn from two sources: the first 160 participants of the ongoing ImmuneRACE study, and 1,000 to 1,500 subjects contributed by 6 global collaborators. Sample metadata almost always included a de-identified subject ID, COVID-19 status, age in years and sex. Where available, HLA class I and class II types were taken from metadata supplied by the sample provider and were not determined by assay-based typing.

Collaborating institutions collected whole blood in K2EDTA tubes following their own protocols. For TCRbeta analysis, collaborators shipped samples as frozen whole blood, isolated PBMCs, or DNA extracted from either of those sample types. What the research found in general, with its limitations: The amount of clinical and demographic metadata varied by source and participant and was provided uncurated.

The immunoSEQ Assay, a bias-controlled multiplex PCR, was used to amplify TCRbeta CDR3 regions from genomic DNA. For the original study's pipeline: The number of nucleated cells in each sample was estimated from the amplification of reference gene primers within the assay. To quantify the absolute abundance of each unique TCRbeta CDR3 rearrangement, sequence reads were collapsed and filtered. For each sample, productive Simpson clonality was calculated as the square root of Simpson's diversity index over productive rearrangements. Entries here come from immuneACCESS through TCRdb and include only in-frame sequences with V and J called. Some clones fail to appear in such tables; in the studies checked, an unresolved V gene covers under half of the shortfall, and the cause of the remainder is unknown. V, J and clone size were drawn from that table, and D and trimming were deduced from the DNA. Here the sample has fewer than 200,000 clones; around 82% occur a single time. Roughly 2% of the sample goes to the ten largest clones.

As to this clone: No cognate antigen has been identified for it. There are no base qualities to consult, and no much larger clone falls within one base.

The specimen sequenced was peripheral blood. The source of this sequence is a woman of 80 years or more with acute or convalescent COVID-19.

Here the CDR3 is given as CASRPTGLRISTDTQYF. DNA sequence: TGTGCCAGCAGACCCACGGGACTACGGATTAGCACAGATACGCAGTATTTT. The chain is encoded by TRBV27 joined to TRBJ2-3; the junction holds 7 bases that match TRBD2. The CDR3 runs 17 residues from the cysteine to the phenylalanine. The only DNA kept is the CDR3, 51 bases in frame from the first base. As encoded in the germline V gene (reference sequence), CDR1 is MNHEY while CDR2 is SMNVEV. For this chain, trimming is 6 bases at the V end and 0 bases at the J end, and the number of junction bases without a gene match is 12.